This TCR beta chain stems from a study of STAT3 mutations in large granular lymphocyte leukemia. Broader study findings: Suggested: STAT3 mutation was not the ancestral event for these clonal expansions. Every T-cell large granular lymphocyte leukemia patient had at least one immunodominant TCR beta clonotype. TCR clonotype switching after therapy occurred in about 35% of the 18 patients.

This clone was counted once. Its antigen is still unknown. TCRdb keeps only in-frame clones here, not all; method: immunoSEQ multiplex PCR. Of tens of thousands of clones in the sample, about 95% were seen once. Germline CDR1 SGHNT, CDR2 YYREEE (reference sequence). V lost 3 bases and J lost 3; bases outside the gene matches: 3. This CDR3 is 15 amino acids long. The receptor was isolated from a man aged 35 to 55 with T-cell large granular lymphocyte leukemia. Some clones in this sample may be carry-over from other donors' samples. Material: peripheral blood mononuclear cells. This chain connects TRBV5-4 to TRBJ2-3, with 11 bases identical to TRBD2. CDR3 sequence: CASSYSGGGTDTQYF. The DNA for the CDR3 is TGTGCCAGCAGCTATAGCGGGGGGGGTACAGATACGCAGTATTTT.